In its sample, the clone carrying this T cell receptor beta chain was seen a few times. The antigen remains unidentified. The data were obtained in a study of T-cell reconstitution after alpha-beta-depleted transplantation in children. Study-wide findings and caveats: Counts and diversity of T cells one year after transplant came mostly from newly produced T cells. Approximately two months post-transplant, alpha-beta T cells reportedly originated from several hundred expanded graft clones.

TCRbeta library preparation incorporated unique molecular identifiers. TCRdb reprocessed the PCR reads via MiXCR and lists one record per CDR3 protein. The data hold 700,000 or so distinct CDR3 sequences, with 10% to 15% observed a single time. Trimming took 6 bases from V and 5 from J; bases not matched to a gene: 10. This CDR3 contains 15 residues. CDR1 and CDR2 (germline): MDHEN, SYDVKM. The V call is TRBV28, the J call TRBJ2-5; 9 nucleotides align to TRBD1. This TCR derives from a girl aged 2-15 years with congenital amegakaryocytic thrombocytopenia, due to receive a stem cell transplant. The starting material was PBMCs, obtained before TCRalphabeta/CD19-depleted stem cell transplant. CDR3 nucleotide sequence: TGTGCCAGCAGCCCCTCACAGGGGGCGACGGAGACCCAGTACTTC. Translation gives CASSPSQGATETQYF.